The next 7 T cell receptor beta chains were all read from a single sample in a study of identical twins. Using its own MiXCR run on the 5' RACE reads, TCRdb lists one record per CDR3 protein. Of approximately 220,000 distinct CDR3 sequences in the sample, around 10% are singletons; the top ten hold over 4.5%. The sequenced material came from memory (CD45RO+) T cells sorted from blood. These receptor sequences come from a woman younger than 30 in good health.

This clonotype was counted at least ten times. The V and J genes are TRBV3-1 and TRBJ1-1; the match to TRBD1 covers 8 bases. This CDR3 has 12 amino acids. CDR1 and CDR2 (germline): LGHDT, YNNKEL (reference sequence). Trimming cost V 3 bases and J 10 bases; bases outside gene matches: 4. The CDR3 sequence is CASSHPTGGAFF. The CDR3 DNA reads as TGTGCCAGCAGCCATCCCACAGGGGGAGCTTTCTTT.

This clonotype turned up a few times. The chain's CDR3 is CASSVEGLADREQYF. DNA of the CDR3: TGTGCCAGCAGCGTAGAAGGGCTAGCGGACCGCGAGCAGTACTTC. V is TRBV9 and J is TRBJ2-7; TRBD2 matches 7 bases. Germline CDR1 and CDR2: SGDLS and YYNGEE. Trimming cost V 0 bases and J 6 bases; bases outside gene matches: 9. CDR3 length: 15 amino acids.

At least ten counts were recorded for this clonotype. The V call is TRBV6-1, the J call TRBJ2-6; the D call may be TRBD1 or TRBD2 (5 bases each). From germline, CDR1 is MNHNS and CDR2 SASEGT. This CDR3 is built from 16 residues. V lost 4 bases and J 0 bases, leaving 10 bases between the germline ends. The CDR3 DNA reads TGTGCCAGCAGTGGCGAGGGGCTCTCTGGGGCCAACGTCCTGACTTTC. It translates to CASSGEGLSGANVLTF.

This chain uses TRBV12-3 or TRBV12-4 with TRBJ1-2; no firm D call. V was shortened by 6 bases and J by 7 bases, with 15 bases between the two germline ends. The CDR3 is 13 amino acids. The CDR3 reads CASSPQSVSGYTF. CDR3 DNA sequence: TGTGCCAGCAGCCCACAGTCCGTGTCTGGCTACACCTTC.

This chain links TRBV21-1 with TRBJ2-7; the D call of TRBD1 is as the table states it, not checked on the DNA. TRBV21-1 is a listed pseudogene. The CDR3 extends over 14 amino acids. CDR3 in DNA: TGTGCCAGCAGTCAGGGGGCATCCCTTTGGGAGCAGTACTTC. It specifies CASSQGASLWEQYF.

This chain uses TRBV20-1 with TRBJ2-4, with D possibly being TRBD1 (6 bases). V was clipped by 6 bases and J by 7 bases, with 25 bases between them. CDR3 length: 16 residues. Germline loops: CDR1 DFQATT, CDR2 SNEGSKA (reference sequence). Here the CDR3 reads CSARSGDTRRRNIQYF. The CDR3 DNA reads TGCAGTGCCAGGTCCGGGGACACCCGTCGAAGGAACATTCAGTACTTC.

This clonotype was seen a handful of times. The chain employs TRBV7-6 and TRBJ2-7; D may correspond to TRBD1 or TRBD2 (5 bases each). Germline CDR1 SGHVS, CDR2 FNYEAQ. Trimming pared 3 bases from V and 7 bases from J, leaving 16 bases between. The length of the CDR3 is 14 residues. CDR3 loop: CASSLGPHGDEQYF. Here the CDR3 DNA reads TGTGCCAGCAGCTTGGGACCGCACGGGGATGAGCAGTACTTC.